Below, 18 T cell receptor beta chains from the same sample are listed, as sequenced in a study of shared clonotypes between healthy human individuals. Using immunoSEQ multiplex PCR, the repertoire was profiled, and TCRdb retains in-frame clones only, with some absent. The sample has 600,000 to 800,000 clones; 72% are singletons. Material: memory CD4+ T cells sorted from blood. Subset defined: CD45RA-negative fraction. These receptor sequences come from a woman aged 30 to 39 in good health.

The CDR3: CATSREGTLVGEQFF. DNA of the CDR3: TGTGCCACCAGCAGAGAGGGAACCCTTGTCGGGGAGCAGTTCTTC. This chain connects TRBV15 to TRBJ2-1; no reliable D call. V shed 0 bases and J shed 10 bases, with 16 bases lying between them. CDR1 is LNHNV, CDR2 YYDKDF, per germline (reference sequence). The CDR3 spans 15 residues.

V gene TRBV30 combines with J gene TRBJ2-7; D gene ambiguous. Deletions cut 7 bases from V and 6 bases from J, with 19 bases between. In germline, CDR1 is GTSNPN, CDR2 SVGIG (reference sequence). The CDR3 totals 13 residues. The CDR3 coding sequence is TGTGCCTTCCGCGGTTTCGGTGGCGGCGAGCAGTACTTC. The encoded protein is CAFRGFGGGEQYF.

J is TRBJ1-5 and V is TRBV7-8; 9 nucleotides line up with TRBD1. CDR1 SGHVS and CDR2 FQNEAQ come from the germline V gene. The junction had 2 bases not matched to a gene; V was cut back by 1 base and J by 1 base. This CDR3 contains 16 residues. CDR3 DNA sequence: TGTGCCAGCAGCTTAGGGGACAGGGTAAGCAATCAGCCCCAGCATTTT. It yields the protein CASSLGDRVSNQPQHF.

The gene calls are TRBV6-1 and TRBJ2-7, with a possible D match to TRBD2 (6 bases). V lost 4 bases, J lost 0 bases, and 22 bases lay in between. Germline V gene data show CDR1 as MNHNS and CDR2 as SASEGT. This CDR3 has 18 residues. CDR3 sequence reads: CASSGLGGGRVSSYEQYF. The CDR3 DNA sequence: TGTGCCAGCAGTGGGCTGGGGGGTGGTCGCGTGAGCTCCTACGAGCAGTACTTC.

The chain joins TRBV28 to TRBJ1-2; D remains ambiguous. The CDR3 runs to 13 residues. V was shortened by 3 bases and J by 4 bases, with 9 bases between the two germline ends. CDR1 and CDR2 (germline): MDHEN, SYDVKM. In DNA form, the CDR3 reads TGTGCCAGCAGTTTTTGGTCTGCCTATGGCTACACCTTC. Its protein is CASSFWSAYGYTF.

CDR3 DNA sequence: TGTGCCTTTAGGGGACAGGCTGCTACTGGGGAGCAGTACTTC. It translates to CAFRGQAATGEQYF. The chain carries TRBV30 and TRBJ2-5; TRBD1 matches 8 bases. The CDR3 loop spans 14 amino acids. Germline-derived CDR1 and CDR2 are GTSNPN and SVGIG (reference sequence). The trim removed 7 bases at V and 11 bases at J, leaving 18 bases unmatched.

The genes are TRBV7-6 and TRBJ2-7; no reliable D call. Trimming shortened V by 5 bases and J by 0 bases, and 11 bases separated the two germline ends. Germline V CDR1 and CDR2: SGHVS, FNYEAQ. CDR3 length: 14 amino acids. CDR3 protein: CASSPQAFSYEQYF. The CDR3 nucleotides read TGTGCCAGCAGCCCACAAGCTTTCTCCTACGAGCAGTACTTC.

Here the CDR3 reads CASRLAVRGTQYF. As DNA, the CDR3 is TGTGCCAGCAGGCTAGCGGTACGGGGGACGCAGTATTTT. The chain links TRBV27 to TRBJ2-3; 7 bases line up with TRBD2. The CDR3 extends over 13 amino acids. Trimming cost V 6 bases and J 9 bases; bases outside gene matches: 9. Germline-derived CDR1 and CDR2 are MNHEY and SMNVEV (reference sequence).

The chain carries TRBV5-1 and TRBJ2-7, with 9 bases matching TRBD2. This CDR3 spans 14 amino acids. V lost 5 bases and J lost 2; bases outside the gene matches: 5. CDR1 and CDR2 from the germline V gene are SGHRS and YFSETQ. CDR3 DNA sequence: TGCGCCAGCAGGGAGCTAGCGGGACCCTACGAGCAGTACTTC. Its translation: CASRELAGPYEQYF.

The chain is built from TRBV5-1 and TRBJ1-3; D possibly corresponds to TRBD1 (6 bases). V was trimmed by 4 bases and J by 3 bases, leaving 11 bases between them. The CDR3 loop spans 14 amino acids. Germline lookup yields CDR1 SGHRS and CDR2 YFSETQ. The CDR3 DNA is TGCGCCAGCAGCGAAACAGGGATTGGAAACACCATATATTTT. This codes for CASSETGIGNTIYF.

The V call is TRBV30, the J call TRBJ2-3; tentative D call: TRBD2 (5 bases). V was pared by 0 bases and J by 10 bases, with 11 bases between. CDR3 length: 12 amino acids. The germline V gene encodes CDR1 GTSNPN and CDR2 SVGIG (reference sequence). The CDR3 bases are TGTGCCTGGAGTGTACCCGGGGTGGCGCAGTATTTT. This gives the protein CAWSVPGVAQYF.

The genes are TRBV19 and TRBJ2-1; D remains unclear. Germline CDR1 and CDR2: LNHDA and SQIVND (reference sequence). V lost 3 bases to trimming and J lost 4 bases, with 16 bases between them. The CDR3 length is 16 residues. CDR3 in amino acids: CASSIRAHDLYNEQFF. The CDR3 DNA reads TGTGCCAGTAGTATTCGGGCCCACGACCTTTACAATGAGCAGTTCTTC.

V gene TRBV5-4 combines with J gene TRBJ1-2, with D hard to call. Germline values: CDR1 SGHNT, CDR2 YYREEE (reference sequence). Trimming stripped 5 bases from V and 4 bases from J, with 12 bases between. CDR3 length: 13 residues. DNA for the CDR3: TGTGCCAGCAGTATCCCGGGTACCTATGGCTACACCTTC. As protein: CASSIPGTYGYTF. Full variable domain (rest looked up from reference TRBV5-4 and TRBJ1-2): ETGVTQSPTHLIKTRGQQVTLRCSSQSGHNTVSWYQQALGQGPQFIFQYYREEENGRGNFPPRFSGLQFPNYSSELNVNALELDDSALYLCASSIPGTYGYTFGSGTRLTVV.

The rearrangement joins TRBV19 to TRBJ2-5; D might be TRBD1 (7 bases). This CDR3 contains 15 residues. With 5 bases removed from V and 11 bases from J, the gap between germline ends came to 24 bases. Germline V gene lookup returns CDR1 LNHDA and CDR2 SQIVND (reference sequence). The CDR3 coding sequence is TGTGCCAGTAGTGTCCGGGACAGATCTACGGGAGAGCAGTACTTC. It encodes CASSVRDRSTGEQYF. Looking up the rest from reference TRBV19 and TRBJ2-5 gives the full variable domain: DGGITQSPKYLFRKEGQNVTLSCEQNLNHDAMYWYRQDPGQGLRLIYYSQIVNDFQKGDIAEGYSVSREKKESFPLTVTSAQKNPTAFYLCASSVRDRSTGEQYFGPGTRLLVL.

This clone was detected only once. CDR3 residues: CASSPYRQAEGYTF. The CDR3 DNA follows: TGTGCCAGCAGCCCCTACCGACAGGCCGAAGGCTACACCTTC. The chain employs TRBV7-2 and TRBJ1-2; D is perhaps TRBD1 (6 bases). This CDR3 has 14 amino acids. Germline assignment: CDR1 SGHTA and CDR2 FQGNSA. V was cut by 5 bases and J by 8 bases, with 18 bases left in between.

As for this clone: At one of its ends the junction is not consistent with the germline gene, which may arise from a read error. The sample has other DNA sequences that encode this CDR3 too. The chain uses TRBV4-1 and TRBJ2-4; 13 bases map to TRBD2. The CDR3 contains 17 residues. The germline CDR1 and CDR2 sequences are MGHRA and YSYEKL. Here the CDR3 DNA reads TGCGCCAGCAGCCAACCCACTAGCGGGAGGGCCAAGAACATTCAGTACTTC. Translating it yields CASSQPTSGRAKNIQYF.

The V and J genes are TRBV2 and TRBJ2-3; D may be TRBD2 (6 bases). The CDR3 contains 13 residues. CDR1 is SNHLY and CDR2 is FYNNEI in the germline V gene. The V gene lost 8 bases and the J gene lost 4 bases, with 13 bases spanning the gap. This CDR3 reads CASSRETADTQYF. The CDR3 DNA reads TGTGCCAGCTCGCGGGAAACGGCAGATACGCAGTATTTT.

V gene TRBV19 combines with J gene TRBJ1-1; TRBD1 is a possible D gene (6 bases). V gave up 5 bases and J gave up 11 bases, with 24 bases separating them. This CDR3 spans 15 amino acids. In germline, CDR1 is LNHDA, CDR2 SQIVND (reference sequence). The CDR3 DNA is TGTGCCAGTAGTCAGGGGCGGGGTACCCTACCTGGGGCTTTCTTT. This sequence encodes CASSQGRGTLPGAFF.